In this sample, the clone carrying this TCR beta chain turned up a few times. Its antigen is undetermined. Using its own MiXCR run on the RT-PCR reads, TCRdb lists one record per CDR3 protein. This sample has roughly 500,000 distinct CDR3 sequences, with 15% to 20% found just once. Trimming cost V 3 bases and J 3 bases, with 9 bases left between them. Germline lookup yields CDR1 SGHRS and CDR2 YFSETQ. The CDR3 spans 13 residues. The entry originates in a study of response to subunit inactivated influenza vaccine. Study-level points and caveats: Researchers suggested that each seasonal influenza vaccination recruits few new T cells.

The receptor comes from a man in his fifties or sixties who received an inactivated influenza vaccine. The sequenced sample was CD4+ T cells sorted from PBMCs, obtained around 25 months after vaccination. This chain joins TRBV5-1 and TRBJ1-1; D gene ambiguous. This chain's CDR3 is CASSSIPDTEAFF. DNA of the CDR3: TGCGCCAGCAGCTCTATTCCCGACACTGAAGCTTTCTTT.